The source of this T cell receptor (beta chain) is a study of cytomegalovirus exposure and HLA in healthy donors. Only in-frame clones appear in the TCRdb table, and some are missing; sequencing was by immunoSEQ multiplex PCR. The sample consists of 100,000 to 150,000 clones, about nine tenths of them appearing once. V gave up 4 bases and J gave up 4 bases, with 16 bases separating them. Germline V gene data show CDR1 as MGHRA and CDR2 as YSYEKL. There are 15 residues in the CDR3. This clonotype was sampled from a man aged 25 to 45 in good health and CMV-seronegative. The J gene is TRBJ1-1, the V gene TRBV4-1, with D tentatively TRBD1 (5 bases). The sequencing sample was made of PBMCs. Written as DNA, the CDR3 is TGCGCCAGCAGCCCCGAGTCAGGGCAAGGCACTGAAGCTTTCTTT. Its translation is CASSPESGQGTEAFF.